The 30 T cell receptor beta chains presented below share a single source sample, sequenced in a study of beta chain features in type 1 diabetes. As every portion of the isolated RNA was reverse transcribed, the sequencing read expressed TCRB transcripts. Repertoires were generated with immunoSEQ multiplex PCR, while TCRdb's copy carries only in-frame clones and drops some. The profile shows fewer than 200,000 clones, 10% to 15% of them singletons. The source material was central memory CD4+ T cells from blood. The receptor set was obtained from a woman between 18 and 29 years old in good health.

The chain carries TRBV5-1 and TRBJ1-2; 10 nucleotides agree with TRBD1. Trimming took 3 bases from V and 4 from J; bases not matched to a gene: 12. This CDR3 is built from 17 residues. The germline gives CDR1 SGHRS, CDR2 YFSETQ. The CDR3 sequence is CASSSPGQGNGSYGYTF. CDR3 DNA sequence: TGCGCCAGCAGCTCTCCGGGACAGGGGAATGGAAGCTATGGCTACACCTTC.

The chain employs TRBV4-1 and TRBJ2-1, with 7 positions matching TRBD2. V was clipped by 0 bases and J by 9 bases; unmatched bases: 14. There are 17 residues in the CDR3. Germline V CDR1 and CDR2: MGHRA, YSYEKL. The CDR3 protein is CASSQDRFREEGSEQFF. The DNA for the CDR3 is TGCGCCAGCAGCCAAGATCGATTCCGGGAGGAAGGGTCTGAGCAGTTCTTC.

V gene TRBV7-3 combines with J gene TRBJ1-2, with 7 bases aligning to TRBD1. This CDR3 is 15 amino acids long. The germline V gene encodes CDR1 SGHTA and CDR2 FQGTGA. The junction had 7 bases not matched to a gene; V was cut back by 5 bases and J by 1 base. CDR3 protein: CASSPQGTLNYGYTF. The DNA for the CDR3 is TGTGCCAGCAGCCCACAGGGGACCCTTAACTATGGCTACACCTTC. The entire variable domain, with the rest obtained from reference TRBV7-3 and TRBJ1-2, is as follows: GAGVSQTPSNKVTEKGKYVELRCDPISGHTALYWYRQSLGQGPEFLIYFQGTGAADDSGLPNDRFFAVRPEGSVSTLKIQRTERGDSAVYLCASSPQGTLNYGYTFGSGTRLTVV.

The rearrangement joins TRBV27 to TRBJ2-3; 16 bases line up with TRBD2. Trimming removed 4 bases from V and 6 bases from J; junction bases left unmatched: 13. The V gene's germline CDR1 is MNHEY and CDR2 SMNVEV (reference sequence). This CDR3 has 19 residues. The CDR3 is CASSSRGTSGRAGWDTQYF. CDR3 DNA: TGTGCCAGCAGTTCCCGGGGGACTAGCGGGAGGGCCGGGTGGGATACGCAGTATTTT.

The V call is TRBV28, the J call TRBJ2-7, with 11 bases identical to TRBD1. The CDR3 is made up of 15 amino acids. Per the germline V gene, CDR1 is MDHEN and CDR2 is SYDVKM. V shed 4 bases and J 5 bases; nucleotides not matched to a gene: 7. This CDR3 is CASSSPGQGADEQYF. The CDR3 nucleotides are TGTGCCAGCAGTTCCCCCGGACAGGGGGCCGACGAGCAGTACTTC. The full variable domain, in which reference TRBV28 and TRBJ2-7 provide the parts outside the CDR3, is DVKVTQSSRYLVKRTGEKVFLECVQDMDHENMFWYRQDPGLGLRLIYFSYDVKMKEKGDIPEGYSVSREKKERFSLILESASTNQTSMYLCASSSPGQGADEQYFGPGTRLTVT.

V and J are TRBV10-3 and TRBJ1-5, with TRBD1 as a possible D gene (6 bases). This CDR3 is 14 amino acids long. Germline V CDR1 and CDR2: ENHRY, SYGVKD. V lost 2 bases and J lost 4, with 9 bases in between. CDR3 sequence reads: CAISEQGINQPQHF. In nucleotides, the CDR3 is TGTGCCATCAGTGAGCAGGGGATAAATCAGCCCCAGCATTTT.

The genes are TRBV7-6 and TRBJ2-1, with a tentative D call TRBD2 (6 bases). Trimming removed 3 bases at V and 3 bases at J, with 15 bases between. This CDR3 contains 16 residues. Per the germline V gene, CDR1 is SGHVS and CDR2 is FNYEAQ. CDR3 coding DNA: TGTGCCAGCAGCTTGTACGGGGCTAGCGACTACAATGAGCAGTTCTTC. Residues: CASSLYGASDYNEQFF.

There are a few counts of this clone. The chain couples TRBV19 to TRBJ1-5; D is possibly TRBD1 (5 bases). In germline, CDR1 is LNHDA, CDR2 SQIVND (reference sequence). V was trimmed by 6 bases and J by 4 bases, leaving 10 bases between them. The CDR3 spans 13 residues. CDR3 sequence: CASSRQQNQPQHF. The DNA of the CDR3 is TGTGCCAGTAGCAGACAGCAGAATCAGCCCCAGCATTTT.

The chain has TRBV29-1 and TRBJ1-2, with D uncertain. The CDR3 is 13 amino acids. Germline-derived CDR1 and CDR2 are SQVTM and ANQGSEA. Trimming took off 5 bases at V and 1 base at J, with 11 bases between the two ends. This CDR3 is CSVFATDNYGYTF. In DNA form, the CDR3 reads TGCAGCGTTTTCGCGACTGATAACTATGGCTACACCTTC. The complete variable domain, with remaining parts taken from reference TRBV29-1 and TRBJ1-2, reads SAVISQKPSRDICQRGTSLTIQCQVDSQVTMMFWYRQQPGQSLTLIATANQGSEATYESGFVIDKFPISRPNLTFSTLTVSNMSPEDSSIYLCSVFATDNYGYTFGSGTRLTVV.

This clone turned up a few times. CDR3 protein: CTSSQVQGSYNEQFF. The DNA of the CDR3 is TGCACCAGCAGCCAAGTACAGGGGTCCTACAATGAGCAGTTCTTC. The chain employs TRBV1 and TRBJ2-1; TRBD1, the table's D call, lacks a check against the DNA. TRBV1 is reported as a pseudogene. The CDR3 has 15 amino acids.

This clone has a handful of counts. V usage is TRBV19 and J usage is TRBJ2-4; maybe TRBD1 (5 bases). The CDR3 extends over 11 amino acids. With 5 bases removed from V and 8 bases from J, the gap between germline ends came to 7 bases. CDR1 and CDR2 from the germline V gene are LNHDA and SQIVND (reference sequence). CDR3 sequence (DNA): TGTGCCAGTAGTGTCAGGGACATTCAGTACTTC. The encoded protein is CASSVRDIQYF.

This clone has a single count. This sequence joins TRBV18 and TRBJ2-5, with 7 bases aligning to TRBD2. The CDR3 totals 13 residues. The J segment lost 4 bases and the V segment lost 4 bases, leaving 3 bases of the junction unmatched. Per germline, CDR1 KGHSH and CDR2 LQKENI. The DNA for the CDR3 is TGTGCCAGCTCACGGGACTACGGAGAGACCCAGTACTTC. Translated, it gives CASSRDYGETQYF.

This clone was counted between two and nine times. The chain joins TRBV15 to TRBJ1-1; unclear D gene. This CDR3 region has 14 residues. CDR1 is LNHNV, CDR2 YYDKDF, per germline (reference sequence). The V end lost 5 bases, the J end lost 3 bases, and 13 bases lay between the germline ends. The chain's CDR3 is CATSSRLEDTEAFF. CDR3 bases: TGTGCCACCAGCTCCCGGCTGGAGGACACTGAAGCTTTCTTT.

This clone was observed a handful of times. The chain recombines TRBV11-2 with TRBJ2-5; 9 nucleotides align to TRBD2. V lost 7 bases to trimming and J lost 3 bases; unmatched junction nucleotides: 9. The V gene's germline CDR1 is SGHAT and CDR2 FQNNGV. CDR3 length: 15 residues. The CDR3 loop reads CASNWIAGGEETQYF. DNA for the CDR3: TGTGCCAGCAACTGGATCGCGGGGGGGGAAGAGACCCAGTACTTC.

In its sample, this clone was seen a few times. The chain has TRBV25-1 and TRBJ2-2, with D maybe TRBD1 (5 bases). The CDR3 contains 14 residues. Germline V gives CDR1 MGHDK, CDR2 SYGVNS. Trimming stripped 1 base from V and 5 bases from J, with 8 bases between. In DNA, the CDR3 is TGTGCCAGCAGTGAATTTAGGGGTACCGGGGAGCTGTTTTTT. This translates into CASSEFRGTGELFF.

This clone was seen only a few times. V and J are TRBV7-2 and TRBJ2-7; possibly TRBD2 for D (5 bases). CDR1 is SGHTA and CDR2 is FQGNSA in the germline V gene. V was cut by 2 bases and J by 3 bases, with 8 bases left in between. This CDR3 is 13 amino acids long. The CDR3 nucleotides are TGTGCCAGCAGCTTAAAGCGGTACTACGAGCAGTACTTC. It encodes CASSLKRYYEQYF.

This clone was observed a few times. The V gene is TRBV7-9, the J gene TRBJ1-2; the D is unclear. Germline CDR1 and CDR2: SEHNR and FQNEAQ (reference sequence). The CDR3 is made up of 12 amino acids. The germline V and J ends were trimmed by 5 bases and 1 base, with 5 bases remaining between them. The CDR3 spells CASSRDNYGYTF. CDR3 DNA: TGTGCCAGCAGCCGAGATAACTATGGCTACACCTTC.

This clone came up a few times. One end of the junction varies from germline; a read error may be responsible. This chain connects TRBV30 to TRBJ1-1; unclear D gene. Germline loops: CDR1 GTSNPN, CDR2 SVGIG (reference sequence). This CDR3 is 11 amino acids long. The DNA of the CDR3 is TGTGCCTGGAGTGTTTGGACCGCTAGCCTCTTT. It codes for CAWSVWTASLF.

This clone has only a few counts. The J gene is TRBJ2-7, the V gene TRBV18; D may be TRBD2 (5 bases). Germline lookup yields CDR1 KGHSH and CDR2 LQKENI. Trimming pared 0 bases from V and 5 bases from J, leaving 8 bases between. The CDR3 loop spans 13 amino acids. CDR3 DNA: TGTGCCAGCTCACCACCGGGAGAGGACGAGCAGTACTTC. It specifies CASSPPGEDEQYF.

In this sample, this clone turned up a few times. The chain is built from TRBV7-2 and TRBJ2-3; D possibly corresponds to TRBD2 (5 bases). This CDR3 spans 17 amino acids. Trimming stripped 2 bases from V and 5 bases from J, with 20 bases between. Germline V CDR1 and CDR2: SGHTA, FQGNSA. The CDR3 bases are TGTGCCAGCAGCTTAAGGGAGACTTACTATGCCAGAGATACGCAGTATTTT. Its protein is CASSLRETYYARDTQYF.

This clone was seen more than once but under ten times. J is TRBJ2-1 and V is TRBV18; 8 bases match TRBD2. The CDR3 spans 17 residues. The germline gives CDR1 KGHSH, CDR2 LQKENI. The trim removed 3 bases at V and 0 bases at J, leaving 7 bases unmatched. The CDR3 nucleotides are TGTGCCAGCTCACCCTTTAGCGGGACCAGCTCCTACAATGAGCAGTTCTTC. It yields the protein CASSPFSGTSSYNEQFF.

This chain uses TRBV5-1 with TRBJ2-3; D is possibly TRBD2 (7 bases). V shed 0 bases and J shed 4 bases, with 12 bases lying between them. CDR3 length: 15 amino acids. The germline V gene has CDR1 SGHRS and CDR2 YFSETQ. CDR3 region: CASSLDGGPADTQYF. CDR3 nucleotide sequence: TGCGCCAGCAGCTTGGACGGGGGGCCAGCAGATACGCAGTATTTT.

This clone showed up just a few times. V gene TRBV5-1 combines with J gene TRBJ2-7; maybe TRBD2 (6 bases). Looked up from germline, CDR1 is SGHRS and CDR2 is YFSETQ. CDR3 size: 14 residues. Trimming shortened V by 3 bases and J by 5 bases, and 15 bases separated the two germline ends. CDR3 sequence reads: CASSSLGGGHEQYF. CDR3 sequence (DNA): TGCGCCAGCAGCTCTTTGGGGGGTGGGCACGAGCAGTACTTC.

This clone has a single count. The rearrangement links TRBV6-1 to TRBJ2-7, with a tentative D call TRBD2 (5 bases). The CDR3 has 15 residues. The ends were cut back, 1 base at V and 1 base at J, with 11 bases in the middle. From germline, CDR1 is MNHNS and CDR2 SASEGT. The CDR3 coding sequence is TGTGCCAGCAGTGAAGAAGGGAGCCCTTCCTACGAGCAGTACTTC. Protein product: CASSEEGSPSYEQYF.

The chain links TRBV6-4 to TRBJ1-5; 8 nucleotides match TRBD1. The ends lost 6 bases at V and 4 bases at J; junction bases unmatched: 5. The length of the CDR3 is 14 residues. CDR1 MRHNA and CDR2 SNTAGT come from the germline V gene. The DNA for the CDR3 is TGTGCCAGCAGCGACGGGACAGGAAATCAGCCCCAGCATTTT. Protein product: CASSDGTGNQPQHF.

The chain couples TRBV6-1 to TRBJ1-2, with a tentative D call TRBD1 (5 bases). Trimming cost V 1 base and J 4 bases, with 10 bases left between them. Germline V gene data show CDR1 as MNHNS and CDR2 as SASEGT. This CDR3 contains 14 residues. This CDR3 reads CASSEVGHGYGYTF. In DNA, the CDR3 is TGTGCCAGCAGTGAAGTGGGGCACGGCTATGGCTACACCTTC.

The J gene is TRBJ1-5, the V gene TRBV7-2; TRBD1 matches 7 bases. V shed 5 bases and J 11 bases; nucleotides not matched to a gene: 15. This CDR3 is built from 15 residues. Germline lookup yields CDR1 SGHTA and CDR2 FQGNSA. CDR3 region: CASSQGGGGWLTQHF. Here the CDR3 DNA reads TGTGCCAGCAGCCAGGGGGGAGGAGGATGGTTGACCCAGCATTTT.

This sequence joins TRBV21-1 and TRBJ2-4; the table's D call, TRBD1, has no DNA check behind it. TRBV21-1 is shown as a pseudogene. CDR3 length equals 15 residues. The CDR3 region has the DNA TGTGCCAGCAGCAGGACGGACACGAAGAAAAACATTCAGTACTTC. Protein product: CASSRTDTKKNIQYF.

The genes are TRBV7-2 and TRBJ2-3; TRBD1 might be the D (6 bases). This CDR3 has 13 amino acids. Trimming took 2 bases from V and 6 from J, leaving 9 bases between them. Germline V lookup: CDR1 SGHTA, CDR2 FQGNSA. CDR3 DNA: TGTGCCAGCAGCTTAACGAGGGGGGATACGCAGTATTTT. Amino acids: CASSLTRGDTQYF.

This clone has just a few counts. V is TRBV6-5 and J is TRBJ1-1, with 7 nucleotides matching TRBD1. CDR1 is MNHEY, CDR2 SVGAGI, per germline. V lost 7 bases and J lost 1; bases outside the gene matches: 6. This CDR3 has 14 residues. The chain's CDR3 is CASTEDRRNTEAFF. CDR3 sequence (DNA): TGTGCCAGCACCGAGGACAGGAGGAACACTGAAGCTTTCTTT.